This TCR beta chain was captured in a study of cytomegalovirus exposure and HLA in healthy donors. Study overall: Previous work identified roughly 110 million unique TCR beta sequences from roughly 180 million T cells. Study conclusions and caveats: Analyzed later, association rates of TCRs varied across HLA loci, with DRB1 most and HLA-C fewest. In an earlier analysis, productive rearrangement rates for most beta V segments clustered near 90% or 30%.

The table lists this clone with a few counts. The antigen remains unidentified. PCR involved 60 Vbeta and 13 Jbeta primers. Using immunoSEQ multiplex PCR, the repertoire was profiled, and TCRdb retains in-frame clones only, with some absent. The sample shows approximately 70,000 clones, roughly 67% of them seen only once. The sequencing input was PBMCs. The source of this sequence is a man aged 35-49 years in good health and CMV-seropositive.

The CDR3 DNA reads TGTGCCAGCAGTTTTACGGGACTAGCTACCGGGGAGCTGTTTTTT. This translates into CASSFTGLATGELFF. The gene calls are TRBV6-5 and TRBJ2-2; 9 positions match TRBD2. The CDR3 totals 15 residues. The germline V gene encodes CDR1 MNHEY and CDR2 SVGAGI. Losses at the gene ends were 4 bases for V and 5 bases for J; bases not matched to a gene: 5.